Listed here are 10 T cell receptor beta chains from one sample, sequenced in a study of blood T cell repertoires in COVID-19. TCRdb's table, derived via immunoSEQ multiplex PCR, lists solely in-frame clones and lacks some. This table holds about 250,000 clones, approximately 91% found once. The specimen was peripheral blood. These receptors were collected from a woman between 35 and 50 years old who had recovered from COVID-19.

J is TRBJ2-1 and V is TRBV10-3; the match to TRBD2 covers 14 bases. The CDR3 covers 18 residues. Germline CDR1 ENHRY, CDR2 SYGVKD. Losses at the gene ends were 6 bases for V and 6 bases for J; bases not matched to a gene: 13. CDR3: CAISPGTSGSRIVNEQFF. CDR3 coding DNA: TGTGCCATCAGCCCTGGGACTAGCGGGAGTAGGATTGTCAATGAGCAGTTCTTC.

The CDR3, as DNA: TGTGCCAGCAGCCAAGTCACCCCGCACAGCGGTGTCCAAGAGACCCAGTACTTC. This gives the protein CASSQVTPHSGVQETQYF. This rearrangement joins TRBV14 to TRBJ2-5; weak D call: TRBD2 (5 bases). The CDR3 runs 18 residues. The germline gives CDR1 SGHDN, CDR2 FVKESK. V lost 1 base and J 1 base, leaving 19 bases between the germline ends.

The chain recombines TRBV11-3 with TRBJ2-5, with TRBD1 as a possible D gene (7 bases). The germline CDR1 and CDR2 sequences are SGHNT and YENEEA. V dropped 5 bases and J dropped 4 bases, with 14 bases sitting between them. The CDR3 is 14 amino acids. The chain's CDR3 is CASSGRGERETQYF. The CDR3 DNA sequence: TGTGCCAGCAGCGGCAGGGGGGAACGAGAGACCCAGTACTTC.

This rearrangement joins TRBV19 to TRBJ2-1, with 8 bases that match TRBD1. Germline V gene sequence: CDR1 LNHDA, CDR2 SQIVND (reference sequence). The CDR3 totals 14 residues. Trimming took 6 bases from V and 5 from J; bases not matched to a gene: 6. The CDR3 reads CASRGQGGDNEQFF. The DNA of the CDR3 is TGTGCCAGTAGAGGACAGGGAGGAGACAATGAGCAGTTCTTC.

The chain joins TRBV7-9 to TRBJ2-1; D perhaps matches TRBD2 (5 bases). CDR3 length equals 15 residues. Germline CDR1 reads SEHNR; CDR2 reads FQNEAQ (reference sequence). Trimming stripped 5 bases from V and 4 bases from J, with 15 bases between. The CDR3 DNA follows: TGTGCCAGCAGCACCGAGCGGAGACCATACAATGAGCAGTTCTTC. Protein sequence: CASSTERRPYNEQFF.

This chain links TRBV18 with TRBJ2-1; D perhaps matches TRBD2 (6 bases). This CDR3 contains 13 residues. The ends were cut back, 3 bases at V and 6 bases at J, with 9 bases in the middle. Germline CDR1 reads KGHSH; CDR2 reads LQKENI. The CDR3 DNA reads as TGTGCCAGCTCACCCCAGACTAGCAATGAGCAGTTCTTC. Translation gives CASSPQTSNEQFF.

V usage is TRBV27 and J usage is TRBJ2-1; the match to TRBD2 covers 8 bases. The trim removed 6 bases at V and 10 bases at J, leaving 14 bases unmatched. Germline values: CDR1 MNHEY, CDR2 SMNVEV (reference sequence). The CDR3 length is 15 residues. The CDR3 nucleotides read TGTGCCAGCAGACAATCTGCCGGGGGGGTCCGAGAGCAGTTCTTC. It is translated as CASRQSAGGVREQFF.

The rearrangement links TRBV6-1 to TRBJ2-5, with 15 bases that match TRBD2. V was pared by 3 bases and J by 4 bases, with 3 bases of the junction left unmatched. The CDR3 consists of 16 residues. Germline V gives CDR1 MNHNS, CDR2 SASEGT. The CDR3 bases are TGTGCCAGCAGTGAGGGACTAGCGGGAGGCGTAGAGACCCAGTACTTC. Translation: CASSEGLAGGVETQYF.

The chain combines TRBV7-3 with TRBJ2-1; TRBD2 aligns across 9 bases. Germline V CDR1 and CDR2: SGHTA, FQGTGA. The CDR3 has 14 amino acids. With 0 bases clipped from V and 10 bases from J, the junction kept 4 bases outside the gene matches. The CDR3 DNA reads TGTGCCAGCAGCTTAACGGGACTAGCATCAGAGCAGTTCTTC. It codes for CASSLTGLASEQFF.

CDR3 nucleotide sequence: TGTGCCAGCAGTTCAGGGTCCTATGGCTACACCTTC. Its protein is CASSSGSYGYTF. This rearrangement joins TRBV12-3 or TRBV12-4 to TRBJ1-2; possibly TRBD1 for D (5 bases). Between the trimmed V and J ends, which lost 4 bases and 4 bases, there was a span of 7 bases. The CDR3 totals 12 residues.